The clone carrying this T cell receptor (beta chain) was recorded many times. What it recognizes is unknown. The sample belongs to a study of regulatory T cells in long-lasting Graves disease. About the research overall: Positivity for TSH receptor antibodies plus over 5 years of antithyroid drugs meant persistent Graves' disease.

Study outcomes and limitations: TCR diversity was lower in persistent Graves' patients than in newly diagnosed ones.

Arm-PCR of CDR3 regions with iRepertoire HTBI primers generated TCR beta libraries. Using its own MiXCR run on the multiplex PCR reads, TCRdb lists one record per CDR3 protein. This repertoire shows 430,000 or so distinct CDR3 sequences, approximately 22% found once; its top ten account for 14%. Looked up from germline, CDR1 is MDHEN and CDR2 is SYDVKM. The V end was cut by 6 bases, the J end by 7 bases, with 13 bases between. The CDR3 is 13 residues long. Time point noted: persistent/refractory GD, antithyroid drugs over 5 years with positive TRAb. The TCR library was prepared using RNA isolated from PBMCs.

The V call is TRBV28, the J call TRBJ1-5; D is possibly TRBD1 (6 bases). The sequencing used peripheral blood mononuclear cells (PBMCs), collected when the disease was refractory, from a patient treated with antithyroid drugs. The TCR originated in a female donor with Graves disease. CDR3 protein: CASSKTGSQPQHF. Here the CDR3 DNA reads TGTGCCAGCAGCAAAACAGGGAGCCAGCCCCAGCATTTT. Based on the CDR3 plus reference TRBV28 and TRBJ1-5, the full variable domain is DVKVTQSSRYLVKRTGEKVFLECVQDMDHENMFWYRQDPGLGLRLIYFSYDVKMKEKGDIPEGYSVSREKKERFSLILESASTNQTSMYLCASSKTGSQPQHFGDGTRLSIL.